Listed below are T cell receptor beta chains from one sample, sequenced in a study of cytomegalovirus exposure and HLA in healthy donors. The protocol was immunoSEQ multiplex PCR, while the TCRdb copy is restricted to in-frame clones and leaves out a portion. The repertoire holds over 85,000 clones, approximately 7.1% seen once, with approximately 2.5% in the top ten. Sequenced material: PBMCs. These TCRs come from a man aged 45-60 years in good health and CMV-seronegative. CDR3s include the opening cysteine and the closing phenylalanine or tryptophan. A D gene is named only where the DNA matches it firmly. The size field is filled for only some rows; it gives once, few, many or a size class.

CDR3 length: 17
J gene: TRBJ2-1
D gene: TRBD1
V gene: TRBV7-9
clone size: few
CDR3 protein: CASSLSGQAGPYNEQFF
CDR3 DNA: TGTGCCAGCAGCTTATCCGGACAGGCCGGCCCCTACAATGAGCAGTTCTTC

CDR3 length: 15
J gene: TRBJ2-7
D gene: TRBD2
V gene: TRBV5-6
clone size: few
CDR3 protein: CASWPGGTAIHEQYF
CDR3 DNA: TGTGCCAGCTGGCCGGGGGGGACCGCCATCCACGAGCAGTACTTC

CDR3 length: 11
J gene: TRBJ2-7
D gene: -
V gene: TRBV7-2
clone size: -
CDR3 protein: CASSLATEQYF
CDR3 DNA: TGTGCCAGCAGCTTGGCAACCGAGCAGTACTTC

CDR3 length: 14
J gene: TRBJ2-1
D gene: TRBD2
V gene: TRBV7-3
clone size: -
CDR3 protein: CASSPTAGTRDQFF
CDR3 DNA: TGTGCCAGCAGCCCAACTGCAGGGACTAGGGACCAGTTCTTC

CDR3 length: 15
J gene: TRBJ2-3
D gene: -
V gene: TRBV7-9
clone size: -
CDR3 protein: CASSLWTTSTDTQYF
CDR3 DNA: TGTGCCAGCAGCCTATGGACAACTAGCACAGATACGCAGTATTTT

CDR3 length: 15
J gene: TRBJ2-1
D gene: -
V gene: TRBV7-9
clone size: -
CDR3 protein: CASSPGGSSYNEQFF
CDR3 DNA: TGTGCCAGCAGCCCCGGGGGTAGCTCCTACAATGAGCAGTTCTTC

CDR3 length: 16
J gene: TRBJ2-7
D gene: -
V gene: TRBV7-2
clone size: few
CDR3 protein: CASSLVGGSKSYEQYF
CDR3 DNA: TGTGCCAGCAGCTTAGTTGGCGGGTCTAAGAGCTACGAGCAGTACTTC

CDR3 length: 14
J gene: TRBJ2-3
D gene: -
V gene: TRBV9
clone size: few
CDR3 protein: CASSGGVLTDTQYF
CDR3 DNA: TGTGCCAGCAGCGGGGGGGTCCTCACAGATACGCAGTATTTT

CDR3 length: 17
J gene: TRBJ1-3
D gene: -
V gene: TRBV30
clone size: -
CDR3 protein: CAWRTRRGASQGNTIYF
CDR3 DNA: TGTGCCTGGAGGACGCGTCGCGGGGCGAGTCAAGGAAACACCATATATTTT

CDR3 length: 15
J gene: TRBJ2-1
D gene: TRBD2
V gene: TRBV28
clone size: -
CDR3 protein: CASFGTSGRGNEQFF
CDR3 DNA: TGTGCCTCTTTTGGGACTAGCGGGAGGGGGAATGAGCAGTTCTTC

CDR3 length: 14
J gene: TRBJ1-1
D gene: TRBD1
V gene: TRBV19
clone size: -
CDR3 protein: CASSIAAGGTEAFF
CDR3 DNA: TGTGCCAGTAGTATTGCGGCAGGGGGCACTGAAGCTTTCTTT

CDR3 length: 14
J gene: TRBJ2-2
D gene: TRBD1
V gene: TRBV10-3
clone size: few
CDR3 protein: CATAGTGMNGELFF
CDR3 DNA: TGTGCCACGGCCGGGACAGGGATGAACGGGGAGCTGTTTTTT

CDR3 length: 15
J gene: TRBJ2-5
D gene: TRBD1
V gene: TRBV2
clone size: few
CDR3 protein: CASILKGAAEETQYF
CDR3 DNA: TGTGCCAGCATTTTGAAGGGGGCGGCCGAAGAGACCCAGTACTTC

CDR3 length: 15
J gene: TRBJ1-1
D gene: -
V gene: TRBV28
clone size: few
CDR3 protein: CASSPYHQGGTEAFF
CDR3 DNA: TGTGCCAGCAGTCCGTATCATCAGGGAGGCACTGAAGCTTTCTTT

CDR3 length: 14
J gene: TRBJ2-5
D gene: TRBD2
V gene: TRBV27
clone size: few
CDR3 protein: CASSLASGEETQYF
CDR3 DNA: TGTGCCAGCAGTTTAGCTAGCGGGGAAGAGACCCAGTACTTC

CDR3 length: 14
J gene: TRBJ1-6
D gene: -
V gene: TRBV9
clone size: few
CDR3 protein: CASSVESVDSPLHF
CDR3 DNA: TGTGCCAGCAGCGTAGAATCGGTGGATTCACCCCTCCACTTT

CDR3 length: 18
J gene: TRBJ2-2
D gene: -
V gene: TRBV5-1
clone size: few
CDR3 protein: CASSSTIQRGSNTGELFF
CDR3 DNA: TGCGCCAGCAGCTCTACGATACAGAGGGGGTCGAACACCGGGGAGCTGTTTTTT

CDR3 length: 14
J gene: TRBJ2-7
D gene: TRBD1
V gene: TRBV2
clone size: few
CDR3 protein: CASSLTGRLHEQYF
CDR3 DNA: TGTGCCAGCAGCTTGACAGGGAGACTCCACGAGCAGTACTTC

CDR3 length: 14
J gene: TRBJ2-3
D gene: -
V gene: TRBV4-2
clone size: -
CDR3 protein: CASSQGGVTDTQYF
CDR3 DNA: TGTGCCAGCAGCCAAGGGGGGGTCACAGATACGCAGTATTTT

CDR3 length: 13
J gene: TRBJ1-4
D gene: -
V gene: TRBV19
clone size: -
CDR3 protein: CASSIESGIRLFF
CDR3 DNA: TGTGCCAGTAGTATTGAGTCGGGTATCCGACTGTTTTTT

CDR3 length: 18
J gene: TRBJ1-3
D gene: -
V gene: TRBV30
clone size: few
CDR3 protein: CAWSGLRAGSNSGNTIYF
CDR3 DNA: TGTGCCTGGAGTGGTCTCCGAGCAGGGTCTAACTCTGGAAACACCATATATTTT

CDR3 length: 15
J gene: TRBJ1-1
D gene: TRBD1
V gene: TRBV5-1
clone size: few
CDR3 protein: CASSTGQIRDTEAFF
CDR3 DNA: TGCGCCAGCAGCACGGGACAGATCCGAGACACTGAAGCTTTCTTT

CDR3 length: 11
J gene: TRBJ2-7
D gene: -
V gene: TRBV6-6
clone size: few
CDR3 protein: CASMAGPEQYF
CDR3 DNA: TGTGCCAGCATGGCAGGGCCGGAGCAGTACTTC

CDR3 length: 15
J gene: TRBJ1-5
D gene: -
V gene: TRBV30
clone size: -
CDR3 protein: CAWGGACSDNQPQHF
CDR3 DNA: TGTGCCTGGGGGGGGGCTTGCAGTGACAATCAGCCCCAGCATTTT

CDR3 length: 15
J gene: TRBJ2-3
D gene: -
V gene: TRBV6-5
clone size: few
CDR3 protein: CASSTAGGFADTQYF
CDR3 DNA: TGTGCCAGCAGTACGGCAGGCGGGTTCGCAGATACGCAGTATTTT

CDR3 length: 15
J gene: TRBJ1-1
D gene: -
V gene: TRBV6-5
clone size: -
CDR3 protein: CASSPWTALNTEAFF
CDR3 DNA: TGTGCCAGCAGTCCATGGACAGCTCTGAACACTGAAGCTTTCTTT

CDR3 length: 13
J gene: TRBJ2-2
D gene: -
V gene: TRBV30
clone size: few
CDR3 protein: CAWSPSRAGELFF
CDR3 DNA: TGTGCCTGGAGTCCCTCACGAGCCGGGGAGCTGTTTTTT

CDR3 length: 18
J gene: TRBJ2-3
D gene: -
V gene: TRBV18
clone size: -
CDR3 protein: CASSPQNVWGELTDTQYF
CDR3 DNA: TGTGCCAGCTCACCGCAGAATGTCTGGGGGGAACTCACAGATACGCAGTATTTT

CDR3 length: 13
J gene: TRBJ1-5
D gene: -
V gene: TRBV27
clone size: -
CDR3 protein: CASSGRSNQPQHF
CDR3 DNA: TGTGCCAGCAGTGGGAGGAGCAATCAGCCCCAGCATTTT

CDR3 length: 13
J gene: TRBJ2-1
D gene: TRBD2
V gene: TRBV27
clone size: few
CDR3 protein: CASTREGSYEQFF
CDR3 DNA: TGTGCCAGCACGCGGGAGGGTAGCTATGAGCAGTTCTTC